This is a list of T cell receptor beta chains from one sample in a study of tumor and adjacent non-tumor tissue in lung cancer. One entry per CDR3 protein results from TCRdb running MiXCR on the multiplex PCR reads. The sample contains fewer than 85,000 distinct CDR3 sequences, roughly 80% of which appear only once. Sequencing was carried out using lung tumor tissue. The receptors originated from a woman between 50 and 59 years old with non-small cell lung cancer. The conserved cysteine and the conserved F or W are not part of the CDR3 here. The D gene is left open where the match is weak.

D,V,CDR3
.,TRBV7-9,ASSLFPRSSGDPKYGYI
.,TRBV29-1,GVQGRGDSYEQY
TRBD1,TRBV28,DSILWDRAVHEQF
.,TRBV4-1,ASSQDMYRWNTEAF
.,TRBV29-1,SVEDGRRYDHT
.,TRBV20-1,SASFLTASYIEQF
.,TRBV6-5,ASNPRPWTVGSGANVLT
.,TRBV7-2,ASSSPVSADTQY
.,TRBV11-3,ASSLAEGNEQI
.,TRBV6-1,ARKSLTGSFVDEQF
.,TRBV12-3/TRBV12-4,VSSPSSNSPLH
TRBD1,TRBV6-2/TRBV6-3,VSRRGQGAIGELS
.,TRBV9,ASSPTSRGMNTGELF
TRBD1,TRBV30,ARTGGMGAGELF
.,TRBV20-1,SARASTILNDQY
.,TRBV29-1,SVSPVLHQSLH
.,TRBV29-1,SIQGGGDSYEQY
.,TRBV24-1,ASSDSVTSSTDTQY
.,TRBV11-3,ASSTGQSYEQY
.,TRBV20-1,SSFDGSYEQY
TRBD2,TRBV11-2,ASSLMGGGDEQH
.,TRBV5-6,ASRPSGRGYNEQF
.,TRBV28,ASIAGPSTGKLF
.,TRBV11-2,ASSLSRRNNSPLH
TRBD2,TRBV6-2/TRBV6-3,ASRYPYSGSGYNEQF
.,TRBV4-3,ASIPGVNYGYT
.,TRBV11-2,ASSLRPDQRQH
.,TRBV11-2,VSTPEGVVSSYNEQF
.,TRBV6-2/TRBV6-3,ATSYSTGITEAF
.,TRBV28,ASSYDKYKEQF
.,TRBV4-1,ASSPDPGQVTHDQF
.,TRBV20-1,STAGGLTMDRQY
TRBD1,TRBV20-1,SDAGTANEQF
.,TRBV12-3/TRBV12-4,ASTLTNTEAN
TRBD2,TRBV6-1,ASSELAGDVGAGELF
TRBD2,TRBV20-1,SAVSGRASDTQY
.,TRBV29-1,SVRRESAADTQY
.,TRBV20-1,SAMDVTGQQETQY
.,TRBV28,ASCLFGTGHSYEQY
TRBD2,TRBV4-3,ASSQGLAGGMGELF
.,TRBV20-1,SARDHGAGANVLI
.,TRBV10-3,AISEPRYDQC
.,TRBV12-3/TRBV12-4,ASSCWGMQETQY
.,TRBV6-6,ASGFGAAGNQPQH
.,TRBV24-1,AISDLQGSHPWELF
.,TRBV20-1,TAIPGGIQPQH
.,TRBV5-1,ASSSEAEAF
TRBD2,TRBV6-1,AIRPAGGITDTQY
.,TRBV29-1,SVEALKGYTEVF
TRBD2,TRBV11-2,ASSLMTGSSGPEQS
.,TRBV14,ASSQDHRTENVCKQY
.,TRBV29-1,SVRAADTDMKY
.,TRBV11-1,ASSRIGGEGVGPEAF
.,TRBV28,TSNNNIEDTQY
TRBD2,TRBV28,ASSLSGGATWDLF
TRBD2,TRBV20-1,SVQSGAVNTHY